The 21 T cell receptor beta chains below all came from one sample that was sequenced in a study of beta chain features in type 1 diabetes (dated by TCRdb to the late 2010s). Libraries were built with the immunoSEQ multiplex PCR assay. The entire amount of isolated RNA was reverse transcribed using the High Capacity cDNA Reverse Transcription Kit, so the sequenced TCRB transcripts were expressed ones. Not all clones reach the TCRdb copy of this immuneACCESS table, which keeps in-frame sequences only. Checked studies attribute under half of the gap to unresolved V genes and leave the rest unexplained. Recorded for this sample are around 290,000 clones; 7% to 9% of them occurred a single time. The ten largest clones add up to roughly 1% of the sample. Source material: central memory CD4+ T cells from blood. Source of these receptors: a woman between 18 and 30 years old in good health.

This clone came up many times. The chain combines TRBV18 with TRBJ2-7, with 9 bases aligning to TRBD1. Germline CDR1 reads KGHSH; CDR2 reads LQKENI. V lost 6 bases to trimming and J lost 7 bases; unmatched junction nucleotides: 7. This CDR3 is built from 13 residues. DNA of the CDR3: TGTGCCAGCTCCTCCGGGACAGGGAGAGAGCAGTACGTC. This codes for CASSSGTGREQYV.

This clone was picked up a small number of times. V and J are TRBV2 and TRBJ2-1; TRBD1 aligns across 10 bases. The CDR3 runs 14 residues. The trim removed 6 bases at V and 4 bases at J, leaving 3 bases unmatched. CDR1 and CDR2 (germline): SNHLY, FYNNEI. The CDR3 nucleotides read TGTGCCAGCAGCGACAGGGGGCCATACAATGAGCAGTTCTTC. It yields the protein CASSDRGPYNEQFF. Supplemented by reference TRBV2 and TRBJ2-1, the full variable domain reads EPEVTQTPSHQVTQMGQEVILRCVPISNHLYFYWYRQILGQKVEFLVSFYNNEISEKSEIFDDQFSVERPDGSNFTLKIRSTKLEDSAMYFCASSDRGPYNEQFFGPGTRLTVL.

This clone showed up just a few times. The V gene is TRBV7-3, the J gene TRBJ2-2, with D unresolved. Germline CDR1 and CDR2: SGHTA and FQGTGA. There are 12 residues in the CDR3. V lost 2 bases, J lost 6 bases, and 4 bases lay in between. The CDR3 nucleotides read TGTGCCAGCAGCTTATACGCCGGGGAGCTGTTTTTT. The encoded protein is CASSLYAGELFF.

The chain joins TRBV18 to TRBJ1-5; TRBD1 matches 7 bases. This CDR3 contains 15 residues. Germline-derived CDR1 and CDR2 are KGHSH and LQKENI. The V gene end was trimmed by 2 bases and the J gene end by 2 bases; junction bases not matched to a gene: 3. The CDR3 bases are TGTGCCAGCTCACCAACAGGGGTTGGCAATCAGCCCCAGCATTTT. Encoded protein: CASSPTGVGNQPQHF. The full variable domain, completed using reference TRBV18 and TRBJ1-5, is NAGVMQNPRHLVRRRGQEARLRCSPMKGHSHVYWYRQLPEEGLKFMVYLQKENIIDESGMPKERFSAEFPKEGPSILRIQQVVRGDSAAYFCASSPTGVGNQPQHFGDGTRLSIL.

The gene calls are TRBV2 and TRBJ2-2, with D perhaps matching TRBD1 (6 bases). Per the germline V gene, CDR1 is SNHLY and CDR2 is FYNNEI. Trimming removed 4 bases at V and 5 bases at J, with 11 bases between. This CDR3 has 14 amino acids. The CDR3 region is CASSGQGKTGELFF. CDR3 DNA sequence: TGTGCCAGCAGTGGGCAGGGGAAGACCGGGGAGCTGTTTTTT.

This chain connects TRBV6-1 to TRBJ1-1; the D gene is possibly TRBD1 (5 bases). Trimming cost V 8 bases and J 3 bases, with 16 bases left between them. The length of the CDR3 is 14 residues. CDR1 and CDR2 (germline): MNHNS, SASEGT. This chain's CDR3 is CASGQPGRDTEAFF. The CDR3 DNA sequence: TGTGCCAGCGGACAACCGGGGCGGGACACTGAAGCTTTCTTT.

There are many counts of this clone. The chain couples TRBV5-1 to TRBJ1-1, with D uncertain. CDR1 SGHRS and CDR2 YFSETQ come from the germline V gene. V was trimmed by 0 bases and J by 3 bases, leaving 6 bases between them. This CDR3 is 13 amino acids long. Here the CDR3 reads CASSLEHDTEAFF. The CDR3, as DNA: TGCGCCAGCAGCTTGGAACATGACACTGAAGCTTTCTTT.

V and J are TRBV7-2 and TRBJ2-7, with 9 bases matching TRBD1. The CDR3 covers 14 residues. With 5 bases clipped from V and 2 bases from J, the junction kept 4 bases outside the gene matches. CDR1 SGHTA and CDR2 FQGNSA come from the germline V gene. CDR3 protein: CASSPDRGTYEQYF. CDR3 bases: TGTGCCAGCAGCCCGGACAGGGGAACCTACGAGCAGTACTTC.

This clone was seen ten or more times. The genes are TRBV5-4 and TRBJ2-1; the D gene is possibly TRBD1 (6 bases). Per germline, CDR1 SGHNT and CDR2 YYREEE (reference sequence). The ends were cut back, 4 bases at V and 1 base at J, with 12 bases in the middle. This CDR3 has 15 amino acids. This CDR3 reads CASSPTGRSYNEQFF. CDR3 DNA sequence: TGTGCCAGCAGCCCAACAGGGCGGTCCTACAATGAGCAGTTCTTC.

This clone was seen more than once but under ten times. The chain couples TRBV9 to TRBJ1-5, with a weak D call TRBD1 (5 bases). The CDR3 spans 13 residues. Trimming took off 0 bases at V and 6 bases at J, with 7 bases between the two ends. Per the germline V gene, CDR1 is SGDLS and CDR2 is YYNGEE. CDR3 bases: TGTGCCAGCAGCGTAGAGCAGGGTCAGCCCCAGCATTTT. It is translated as CASSVEQGQPQHF.

The rearrangement joins TRBV4-1 to TRBJ2-2, with D unclear. The CDR3 totals 14 residues. Germline V gene sequence: CDR1 MGHRA, CDR2 YSYEKL. V lost 4 bases and J 5 bases, leaving 11 bases between the germline ends. CDR3 DNA: TGCGCCAGCAGCCTTCGGGCCGAAACCGGGGAGCTGTTTTTT. Its translation is CASSLRAETGELFF.

This chain connects TRBV6-1 to TRBJ1-5; D unclear. The CDR3 runs to 14 residues. The germline V gene has CDR1 MNHNS and CDR2 SASEGT. With 2 bases removed from V and 8 bases from J, the gap between germline ends came to 13 bases. CDR3 DNA: TGTGCCAGCAGTGAAAGCTGGCTTTTGAAGCCCCAGCATTTT. Protein: CASSESWLLKPQHF.

This clone has only a few counts. The DNA for the CDR3 is TGTGCCAGCAGCAAACGGACAGGGAGGAGCACTGAAGCTTTCTTT. Translated, it gives CASSKRTGRSTEAFF. The chain is built from TRBV11-1 and TRBJ1-1, with 8 bases lining up with TRBD1. J was trimmed by 4 bases and V by 5 bases; bases with no gene match: 9. The germline gives CDR1 SGHAT, CDR2 FQDESV (reference sequence). This CDR3 spans 15 amino acids. Variable domain in full (rest from reference TRBV11-1 and TRBJ1-1): EAEVAQSPRYKITEKSQAVAFWCDPISGHATLYWYRQILGQGPELLVQFQDESVVDDSQLPKDRFSAERLKGVDSTLKIQPAELGDSAMYLCASSKRTGRSTEAFFGQGTRLTVV.

This clone has a count of ten or more. Other DNA sequences in the same sample also yield this CDR3. The chain is built from TRBV7-3 and TRBJ2-3; D is possibly TRBD1 (6 bases). This CDR3 is built from 11 residues. Germline assignment: CDR1 SGHTA and CDR2 FQGTGA. Trimming removed 5 bases from V and 6 bases from J, with 6 bases in between. The CDR3: CASSQGDTQYF. As DNA, the CDR3 is TGTGCCAGCAGCCAGGGGGATACGCAGTATTTT.

The sample holds a few counts of this clone. The chain joins TRBV7-6 to TRBJ1-1; tentative D call: TRBD1 (5 bases). V was clipped by 8 bases and J by 1 base, with 17 bases between them. The CDR3 covers 15 residues. CDR1 SGHVS and CDR2 FNYEAQ come from the germline V gene. The CDR3 region is CASSRQGVGNTEAFF. The CDR3 bases are TGTGCCAGCTCCAGGCAGGGCGTAGGGAACACTGAAGCTTTCTTT.

This clone was counted many times. This chain links TRBV7-8 with TRBJ1-5; a possible D gene is TRBD1 (6 bases). CDR1 is SGHVS and CDR2 is FQNEAQ in the germline V gene. Trimming took off 3 bases at V and 6 bases at J, with 12 bases between the two ends. The CDR3 is made up of 14 amino acids. The CDR3 DNA is TGTGCCAGCAGCTTCCACGGGGGGGCTCAGCCCCAGCATTTT. Protein: CASSFHGGAQPQHF.

The chain recombines TRBV5-4 with TRBJ2-7, with D possibly being TRBD2 (5 bases). The CDR3 totals 14 residues. Germline V lookup: CDR1 SGHNT, CDR2 YYREEE (reference sequence). Trimming left V 4 bases short and J 2 bases short, with 13 bases between. Here the CDR3 DNA reads TGTGCCAGCAGCCCTTGGGCGGGCACCTACGAGCAGTACGTC. Translating gives CASSPWAGTYEQYV.

The chain couples TRBV6-6 to TRBJ1-1, with D possibly matching TRBD1 (5 bases). Trimming removed 6 bases from V and 3 bases from J, with 8 bases in between. The CDR3 totals 12 residues. CDR1 and CDR2 from the germline V gene are MNHNY and SVGAGI (reference sequence). CDR3 region: CASRVGDTEAFF. The CDR3 DNA follows: TGTGCCAGCAGGGTAGGGGACACTGAAGCTTTCTTT.

Worth noting for this clone: An end of the junction differs from the germline gene, which may be a read error. Distinct nucleotide sequences in the sample also encode this CDR3. This sequence joins TRBV19 and TRBJ2-3, with 10 nucleotides matching TRBD2. CDR3 size: 16 residues. Germline-derived CDR1 and CDR2 are LNHDA and SQIVND (reference sequence). This CDR3 reads CASSGVAGGPQDTQYF. The CDR3 coding sequence is TGTGCCAGTAGTGGGGTAGCGGGAGGTCCGCAGGATACGCAGTACTTT.

CDR3 residues: CASSYRDGSSGANVLTF. The CDR3 DNA sequence: TGTGCCAGCAGCTATAGGGACGGAAGCTCTGGGGCCAACGTCCTGACTTTC. V is TRBV7-9 and J is TRBJ2-6; D is tentatively TRBD1 or TRBD2 (5 bases each). This CDR3 comprises 17 residues. V gave up 4 bases and J gave up 0 bases, with 13 bases separating them. Germline V gives CDR1 SEHNR, CDR2 FQNEAQ (reference sequence). The full variable domain, in which reference TRBV7-9 and TRBJ2-6 provide the parts outside the CDR3, is DTGVSQNPRHKITKRGQNVTFRCDPISEHNRLYWYRQTLGQGPEFLTYFQNEAQLEKSRLLSDRFSAERPKGSFSTLEIQRTEQGDSAMYLCASSYRDGSSGANVLTFGAGSRLTVL.

There are a few counts of this clone. The chain couples TRBV19 to TRBJ1-1, with TRBD1 matching over 8 bases. Germline V gene lookup returns CDR1 LNHDA and CDR2 SQIVND (reference sequence). V was clipped by 5 bases and J by 3 bases; unmatched bases: 5. This CDR3 is built from 14 residues. CDR3 sequence reads: CASSPGQGDTEAFF. The CDR3 DNA follows: TGTGCCAGTAGTCCCGGACAGGGTGACACTGAAGCTTTCTTT.